The 17 T cell receptor beta chains below come from one sample, sequenced in a study of T cells after yellow fever vaccination. Each CDR3 protein gets one entry after TCRdb re-called the 5' RACE reads with MiXCR. This sample has some 110,000 distinct CDR3 sequences, with under 8% found just once. The sample in question was CD4+ T cells sorted from PBMCs, obtained 9 to 11 days after the first yellow fever vaccination. The receptors were gathered from a man aged 18 to 30 who received the YFV17D yellow fever vaccine.

This clonotype came up many times. The V gene is TRBV3-1, the J gene TRBJ2-2; unclear D gene. Germline assignment: CDR1 LGHDT and CDR2 YNNKEL (reference sequence). V was trimmed by 2 bases and J by 4 bases, leaving 5 bases between them. The length of the CDR3 is 13 residues. This CDR3 is CASSQSVTGELFF. CDR3 DNA: TGTGCCAGCAGCCAAAGCGTCACCGGGGAGCTGTTTTTT.

This clonotype was found many times. The rearrangement joins TRBV5-1 to TRBJ1-2; tentative D call: TRBD1 (5 bases). This CDR3 spans 14 amino acids. Looked up from germline, CDR1 is SGHRS and CDR2 is YFSETQ. With 2 bases removed from V and 4 bases from J, the gap between germline ends came to 12 bases. CDR3 bases: TGCGCCAGCAGCTTTGGGGGGAGTGGCTATGGCTACACCTTC. Translating gives CASSFGGSGYGYTF.

Ten or more counts support this clonotype. The genes are TRBV18 and TRBJ1-1; no clear D. Germline CDR1 KGHSH, CDR2 LQKENI. The length of the CDR3 is 13 residues. Trimming pared 8 bases from V and 2 bases from J, leaving 12 bases between. CDR3: CASSPGLNTEAFF. The CDR3 DNA reads TGTGCCAGCAGTCCGGGCCTAAACACTGAAGCTTTCTTT. The full variable domain, its missing parts supplied by reference TRBV18 and TRBJ1-1, is NAGVMQNPRHLVRRRGQEARLRCSPMKGHSHVYWYRQLPEEGLKFMVYLQKENIIDESGMPKERFSAEFPKEGPSILRIQQVVRGDSAAYFCASSPGLNTEAFFGQGTRLTVV.

This clonotype was observed many times. The rearrangement links TRBV12-3 or TRBV12-4 to TRBJ1-5; D gene unclear. The germline V and J ends were trimmed by 3 bases and 3 bases, with 9 bases remaining between them. This CDR3 spans 14 amino acids. The CDR3 protein is CASSFGGNNQPQHF. The CDR3 DNA sequence: TGTGCCAGCAGTTTCGGAGGGAACAATCAGCCCCAGCATTTT.

This clonotype was seen at least ten times. The V gene is TRBV7-2, the J gene TRBJ2-3; D remains unclear. This CDR3 contains 13 residues. Germline V gene lookup returns CDR1 SGHTA and CDR2 FQGNSA. V lost 2 bases and J lost 1, with 4 bases in between. The CDR3 is CASSLSRTDTQYF. The CDR3 DNA follows: TGTGCCAGCAGCTTATCCCGCACAGATACGCAGTATTTT.

This clonotype came up many times. This chain connects TRBV25-1 to TRBJ2-1; D not resolved. CDR1 is MGHDK, CDR2 SYGVNS, per germline. V dropped 0 bases and J dropped 6 bases, with 0 bases sitting between them. The CDR3 is 11 amino acids. CDR3 in amino acids: CASSEYNEQFF. CDR3 in DNA: TGTGCCAGCAGTGAATACAATGAGCAGTTCTTC. Full variable domain (outside the CDR3, taken from reference TRBV25-1 and TRBJ2-1): EADIYQTPRYLVIGTGKKITLECSQTMGHDKMYWYQQDPGMELHLIHYSYGVNSTEKGDLSSESTVSRIRTEHFPLTLESARPSHTSQYLCASSEYNEQFFGPGTRLTVL.

Ten or more counts support this clonotype. The V gene is TRBV28, the J gene TRBJ1-6; D not resolved. V lost 6 bases and J lost 13, with 13 bases in between. Germline values: CDR1 MDHEN, CDR2 SYDVKM. CDR3 length: 12 amino acids. CDR3: CASSPNVGPLHF. DNA of the CDR3: TGTGCCAGCAGCCCTAACGTGGGTCCCCTCCACTTT.

This clonotype was detected ten times or more. The rearrangement links TRBV4-2 to TRBJ2-5, with 7 bases lining up with TRBD1. Losses at the gene ends were 2 bases for V and 2 bases for J; bases not matched to a gene: 5. The CDR3 length is 15 residues. Germline-derived CDR1 and CDR2 are LGHNA and YNFKEQ. Written as DNA, the CDR3 is TGTGCCAGCAGCCAACCGGGACAGAAACAAGAGACCCAGTACTTC. Protein product: CASSQPGQKQETQYF.

This clonotype was recorded at least ten times. The genes are TRBV7-3 and TRBJ1-1; 7 nucleotides match TRBD1. There are 16 residues in the CDR3. Germline values: CDR1 SGHTA, CDR2 FQGTGA. Trimming took 6 bases from V and 5 from J; bases not matched to a gene: 15. The CDR3 sequence: CASRPSETGLVTEAFF. The CDR3 nucleotides are TGTGCCAGCAGGCCTTCGGAGACAGGGTTGGTAACTGAAGCTTTCTTT.

This clonotype was found many times. The V call is TRBV9, the J call TRBJ1-4, with TRBD1 matching 8 bases. The V gene's germline CDR1 is SGDLS and CDR2 YYNGEE. The CDR3 has 14 residues. V trimming: 1 base; J trimming: 6 bases; junction bases outside the gene matches: 2. CDR3 amino acids: CASSVSGGHEKLFF. The CDR3 bases are TGTGCCAGCAGCGTATCAGGGGGCCATGAAAAACTGTTTTTT. Together with reference TRBV9 and TRBJ1-4, the CDR3 gives the full variable domain: DSGVTQTPKHLITATGQRVTLRCSPRSGDLSVYWYQQSLDQGLQFLIQYYNGEERAKGNILERFSAQQFPDLHSELNLSSLELGDSALYFCASSVSGGHEKLFFGSGTQLSVL.

This clonotype came up many times. The V call is TRBV7-6, the J call TRBJ1-4; no clear D. V lost 2 bases to trimming and J lost 8 bases, with 18 bases between them. The CDR3 sequence is 16 residues long. Per the germline V gene, CDR1 is SGHVS and CDR2 is FNYEAQ. The CDR3, as DNA: TGTGCCAGCAGCTTACCGTGGGCGTCGGGCAAGGAAAAACTGTTTTTT. It yields the protein CASSLPWASGKEKLFF.

About this clonotype: Given a much more abundant clone one base away, this may be a read error. This sequence joins TRBV7-6 and TRBJ1-4, with no clear D. The CDR3 length is 16 residues. Trimming removed 2 bases from V and 7 bases from J, with 17 bases in between. The germline gives CDR1 SGHVS, CDR2 FNYEAQ. The CDR3 coding sequence is TGTGCCAGCAGCTTATCCCGGGGAGGTCCGGGTGAAAAACTGTTTTTT. This gives the protein CASSLSRGGPGEKLFF.

Only a few counts were recorded for this clonotype. V gene TRBV5-1 combines with J gene TRBJ1-1; no reliable D call. The CDR3 has 16 amino acids. V was pared by 0 bases and J by 8 bases, with 20 bases between. Germline values: CDR1 SGHRS, CDR2 YFSETQ. The CDR3 loop is CASSLDIFQTPREAFF. CDR3 coding DNA: TGCGCCAGCAGCTTGGACATTTTCCAAACCCCCCGGGAAGCTTTCTTT.

This clonotype has ten or more counts. The chain couples TRBV9 to TRBJ2-2; the D is unclear. The germline gives CDR1 SGDLS, CDR2 YYNGEE. Trimming left V 0 bases short and J 5 bases short, with 8 bases between. The CDR3 runs 14 residues. CDR3 sequence: CASSVELGTGELFF. CDR3 sequence (DNA): TGTGCCAGCAGCGTAGAGTTGGGGACCGGGGAGCTGTTTTTT.

In this sample, this clonotype turned up many times. This sequence joins TRBV5-1 and TRBJ2-7, with TRBD2 matching over 7 bases. The CDR3 runs 17 residues. CDR1 and CDR2 from the germline V gene are SGHRS and YFSETQ. V gave up 4 bases and J gave up 2 bases; unmatched junction bases: 15. CDR3: CASSRTTLARGAYEQYF. In nucleotides, the CDR3 is TGCGCCAGCAGCCGTACCACCCTAGCTCGGGGGGCCTACGAGCAGTACTTC.

This clonotype was detected many times. DNA for the CDR3: TGCGCCAGCAGCTACCTAGCGACCGGAAGGGTGACCCAGTACTTC. Encoded protein: CASSYLATGRVTQYF. This chain connects TRBV10-2 to TRBJ2-5, with D maybe TRBD2 (6 bases). The CDR3 spans 15 residues. The V end lost 6 bases, the J end lost 7 bases, and 21 bases lay between the germline ends. Germline CDR1 is WSHSY and CDR2 is SAAADI.

This clonotype was observed at least ten times. The chain uses TRBV3-1 and TRBJ2-7, with TRBD1 identical over 8 bases. With V trimmed by 3 bases and J by 3 bases, 4 bases remained unmatched. Germline loops: CDR1 LGHDT, CDR2 YNNKEL (reference sequence). This CDR3 has 14 residues. In nucleotides, the CDR3 is TGTGCCAGCAGCCAGAGACAGGGGAGCTACGAGCAGTACGTC. It translates to CASSQRQGSYEQYV.